The rows below give T cell receptor beta chains drawn from one sample of a study of cytomegalovirus exposure and HLA in healthy donors. Measured with immunoSEQ multiplex PCR; TCRdb has only the in-frame clones, and not every one. The repertoire includes over 90,000 clones, over 85% of them detected once, and 0.8% to 0.9% sits in the top ten. Sequencing used PBMCs. These receptors originate from a young woman in good health and CMV-seronegative. Each CDR3 is given with its conserved first and last residue. Fields, in order: D gene, clone size, J gene, V gene, CDR3 DNA, CDR3 protein. The D gene is left open where the match is weak. Where a row states a size, it is once, few, many or the class of an expanded clone; other rows omit it.

d_gene: TRBD1; abundance: NA; j_gene: TRBJ1-2; v_gene: TRBV5-1; CDR3nt: TGCGCCAGCAGCCTAGGGACAGGGGAAGGCTACACCTTC; CDR3aa: CASSLGTGEGYTF
d_gene: TRBD2; abundance: NA; j_gene: TRBJ2-2; v_gene: TRBV25-1; CDR3nt: TGTGCCAGCAGGACTCTAGCGGGCGACACCGGGGAGCTGTTTTTT; CDR3aa: CASRTLAGDTGELFF
d_gene: TRBD1; abundance: NA; j_gene: TRBJ1-6; v_gene: TRBV19; CDR3nt: TGTGCCAGTAGTATAAAATTTGATGGCACAGGGGGCCTTAGTTTTTCACCCCTCCACTTT; CDR3aa: CASSIKFDGTGGLSFSPLHF
d_gene: NA; abundance: NA; j_gene: TRBJ2-7; v_gene: TRBV4-1; CDR3nt: TGCGCCAGCAGCCACGGACGGGGGAGCTCCTACGAGCAGTACTTC; CDR3aa: CASSHGRGSSYEQYF
d_gene: TRBD2; abundance: NA; j_gene: TRBJ2-1; v_gene: TRBV10-3; CDR3nt: TGTGCCATCAGTGGGGACCCGGCGGGGACTAGCGGGAGGGCCCGGGAGCAGTTCTTC; CDR3aa: CAISGDPAGTSGRAREQFF
d_gene: TRBD1; abundance: NA; j_gene: TRBJ2-7; v_gene: TRBV6-1; CDR3nt: TGTGCCAGCAGTGTCGGGACAGTGGGCTACGAGCAGTACTTC; CDR3aa: CASSVGTVGYEQYF
d_gene: NA; abundance: NA; j_gene: TRBJ1-5; v_gene: TRBV18; CDR3nt: TGTGCCAGCTCAGGCGGGAAGGATCAGCCCCAGCATTTT; CDR3aa: CASSGGKDQPQHF
d_gene: NA; abundance: NA; j_gene: TRBJ1-5; v_gene: TRBV19; CDR3nt: TGTGCCAGTAGTATGAGGGAGGGCAATCAGCCCCAGCATTTT; CDR3aa: CASSMREGNQPQHF
d_gene: TRBD2; abundance: NA; j_gene: TRBJ2-1; v_gene: TRBV7-2; CDR3nt: TGTGCCAGCAGCTTAGGGAGCGGGGGGGGACACAATGAGCAGTTCTTC; CDR3aa: CASSLGSGGGHNEQFF
d_gene: TRBD1; abundance: once; j_gene: TRBJ1-6; v_gene: TRBV4-2; CDR3nt: TGTGCCAGCAGCCCGCGGACAGGGTATAATTCACCCCTCCACTTT; CDR3aa: CASSPRTGYNSPLHF
d_gene: NA; abundance: NA; j_gene: TRBJ1-2; v_gene: TRBV27; CDR3nt: TGTGCCAGCAGCGAGGCGACGCGATATGGCTACACCTTC; CDR3aa: CASSEATRYGYTF
d_gene: TRBD2; abundance: NA; j_gene: TRBJ2-7; v_gene: TRBV6-1; CDR3nt: TGTGCCAGCAGCTTAATAGCGGGGAGCTCCTACGAGCAGTACTTC; CDR3aa: CASSLIAGSSYEQYF
d_gene: NA; abundance: NA; j_gene: TRBJ2-2; v_gene: TRBV5-6; CDR3nt: TGTGCCAGCAGCAAGACGAGGTCCAGGGACACCGGGGAGCTGTTTTTT; CDR3aa: CASSKTRSRDTGELFF
d_gene: NA; abundance: NA; j_gene: TRBJ1-5; v_gene: TRBV19; CDR3nt: TGTGCCAGTAGTATAGATCGCGGCGATCAGCCCCAGCATTTT; CDR3aa: CASSIDRGDQPQHF
d_gene: NA; abundance: NA; j_gene: TRBJ1-2; v_gene: TRBV5-1; CDR3nt: TGCGCCAGCCAACTCGCGGGTGGCTACACCTTC; CDR3aa: CASQLAGGYTF
d_gene: TRBD1; abundance: NA; j_gene: TRBJ1-2; v_gene: TRBV7-6; CDR3nt: TGTGCCAGCAGCCCGACCGACAGGGCCTATGGCTACACCTTC; CDR3aa: CASSPTDRAYGYTF
d_gene: NA; abundance: few; j_gene: TRBJ2-1; v_gene: TRBV7-9; CDR3nt: TGTGCCAGCAGCTTCGGACTCAATGAGCAGTTCTTC; CDR3aa: CASSFGLNEQFF
d_gene: NA; abundance: NA; j_gene: TRBJ1-2; v_gene: TRBV25-1; CDR3nt: TGTGCCAGCAGTGAATCTGTCTATGGCTACACCTTC; CDR3aa: CASSESVYGYTF
d_gene: NA; abundance: NA; j_gene: TRBJ2-3; v_gene: TRBV10-3; CDR3nt: TGTGCCATCTCCTCCGTCCAGGCTTCACCCACAGATACGCAGTATTTT; CDR3aa: CAISSVQASPTDTQYF
d_gene: NA; abundance: NA; j_gene: TRBJ1-6; v_gene: TRBV12-5; CDR3nt: TGTGCTAGTGGTTTGGATTCCTCACAGCTGTATAATTCACCCCTCCACTTT; CDR3aa: CASGLDSSQLYNSPLHF
d_gene: NA; abundance: NA; j_gene: TRBJ2-2; v_gene: TRBV4-1; CDR3nt: TGCGCCAGCAGCCGATTTAATCAGGCCGGGGAGCTGTTTTTT; CDR3aa: CASSRFNQAGELFF
d_gene: NA; abundance: NA; j_gene: TRBJ1-3; v_gene: TRBV4-2; CDR3nt: TGTGCCAGCAGCCAAGTGGGCCAAAACACCATATATTTT; CDR3aa: CASSQVGQNTIYF
d_gene: NA; abundance: NA; j_gene: TRBJ2-7; v_gene: TRBV19; CDR3nt: TGTGCCAGTAGTATCCACCTAGTCTCCTACGAGCAGTACTTC; CDR3aa: CASSIHLVSYEQYF
d_gene: TRBD1; abundance: NA; j_gene: TRBJ2-3; v_gene: TRBV5-8; CDR3nt: TGTGCCAGCGGGGGACAGCTAATCACAGATACGCAGTATTTT; CDR3aa: CASGGQLITDTQYF
d_gene: TRBD2; abundance: NA; j_gene: TRBJ2-5; v_gene: TRBV9; CDR3nt: TGTGCCAGCAGCGTAGGGGGGGGCCAAGAGACCCAGTACTTC; CDR3aa: CASSVGGGQETQYF
d_gene: NA; abundance: NA; j_gene: TRBJ2-6; v_gene: TRBV4-1; CDR3nt: TGCGCCAGCCGGGGACTGTCGCTCGGGGCCAACGTCCTGACTTTC; CDR3aa: CASRGLSLGANVLTF
d_gene: NA; abundance: NA; j_gene: TRBJ1-6; v_gene: TRBV15; CDR3nt: TGTGCCACCAGCAGGTCCGGGGACATCTATAATTCACCCCTCCACTTT; CDR3aa: CATSRSGDIYNSPLHF
d_gene: NA; abundance: NA; j_gene: TRBJ1-2; v_gene: TRBV19; CDR3nt: TGTGCCAGTAGTATAGATCCGGCAGGGGTAAAGTATGGCTACACCTTC; CDR3aa: CASSIDPAGVKYGYTF
d_gene: NA; abundance: NA; j_gene: TRBJ2-7; v_gene: TRBV27; CDR3nt: TGTGCCAGCAGTTTATGGGGCAGGGGGGTTGGCGAGCAGTACTTC; CDR3aa: CASSLWGRGVGEQYF
d_gene: NA; abundance: NA; j_gene: TRBJ2-6; v_gene: TRBV5-1; CDR3nt: TGCGCCAGCAGCTTGGAGATTGCAGCTGGGGCCAACGTCCTGACTTTC; CDR3aa: CASSLEIAAGANVLTF
d_gene: TRBD2; abundance: NA; j_gene: TRBJ2-2; v_gene: TRBV5-5; CDR3nt: TGTGCCAGCATCTTGGCTAGCGGCGCCCCCGGGGAGCTGTTTTTT; CDR3aa: CASILASGAPGELFF
d_gene: NA; abundance: NA; j_gene: TRBJ2-7; v_gene: TRBV5-1; CDR3nt: TGCGCCAGCAGCTCAACCGTCGTGCAGGAATTCGCCTACGAGCAGTACTTC; CDR3aa: CASSSTVVQEFAYEQYF
d_gene: NA; abundance: NA; j_gene: TRBJ1-3; v_gene: TRBV9; CDR3nt: TGTGCCAGCAATCAGGGGCCTCTTTCTGGAAACACCATATATTTT; CDR3aa: CASNQGPLSGNTIYF
d_gene: TRBD2; abundance: NA; j_gene: TRBJ2-3; v_gene: TRBV5-1; CDR3nt: TGCGCCAGCAGCTTGGTTTGGGTAGCGGGAGGTGAAGATACGCAGTATTTT; CDR3aa: CASSLVWVAGGEDTQYF
d_gene: NA; abundance: NA; j_gene: TRBJ2-2; v_gene: TRBV10-2; CDR3nt: TGCGCCAGCAGTGCGTCAGGGGGGGGGATCACCGGGGAGCTGTTTTTT; CDR3aa: CASSASGGGITGELFF
d_gene: NA; abundance: NA; j_gene: TRBJ1-4; v_gene: TRBV7-8; CDR3nt: TGTGCCAGCAGCTCAGACCCTAGCGAAAAACTGTTTTTT; CDR3aa: CASSSDPSEKLFF
d_gene: TRBD1; abundance: once; j_gene: TRBJ2-5; v_gene: TRBV27; CDR3nt: TGTGCCAGCAGTCCCGGGACAGGGGGCATGGAGACCCAGTACTTC; CDR3aa: CASSPGTGGMETQYF